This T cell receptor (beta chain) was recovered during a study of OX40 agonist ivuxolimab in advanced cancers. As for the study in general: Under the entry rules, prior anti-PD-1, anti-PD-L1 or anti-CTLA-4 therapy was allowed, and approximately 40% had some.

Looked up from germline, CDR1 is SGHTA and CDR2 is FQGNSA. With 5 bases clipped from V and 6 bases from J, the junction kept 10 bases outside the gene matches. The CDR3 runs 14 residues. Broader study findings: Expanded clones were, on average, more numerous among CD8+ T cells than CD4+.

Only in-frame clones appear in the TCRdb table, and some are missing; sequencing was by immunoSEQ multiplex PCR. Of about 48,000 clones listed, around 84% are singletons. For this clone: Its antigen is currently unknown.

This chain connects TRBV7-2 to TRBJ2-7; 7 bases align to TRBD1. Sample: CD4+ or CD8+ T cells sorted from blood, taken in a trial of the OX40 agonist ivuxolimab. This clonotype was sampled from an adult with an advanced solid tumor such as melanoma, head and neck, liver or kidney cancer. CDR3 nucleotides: TGTGCCAGCAGCCCCAGACAGGGCGGAATCGAGCAGTACTTC. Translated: CASSPRQGGIEQYF.